Here is one T cell receptor (beta chain) with its context. The CDR3 has 13 residues. CDR1 is SQVTM, CDR2 ANQGSEA, per germline. With 6 bases clipped from V and 2 bases from J, the junction kept 7 bases outside the gene matches. Amplification used 60 Vbeta primers and 13 Jbeta primers. The protocol was immunoSEQ multiplex PCR, while the TCRdb copy is restricted to in-frame clones and leaves out a portion. Among about 150,000 clones listed, roughly 73% were seen once. This specimen belongs to a study of cytomegalovirus exposure and HLA in healthy donors. Turning to the study itself: Genotyping of roughly 400 donors showed that roughly 80% belonged to the Caucasian-associated ancestry cluster.

Sample: PBMCs. The TCR originated in a young woman in good health and CMV-seronegative. The J gene is TRBJ2-7, the V gene TRBV29-1, with TRBD2 matching over 7 bases. CDR3 region: CSVGRDYPYEQYF. CDR3 bases: TGCAGCGTAGGTCGGGACTATCCCTACGAGCAGTACTTC.